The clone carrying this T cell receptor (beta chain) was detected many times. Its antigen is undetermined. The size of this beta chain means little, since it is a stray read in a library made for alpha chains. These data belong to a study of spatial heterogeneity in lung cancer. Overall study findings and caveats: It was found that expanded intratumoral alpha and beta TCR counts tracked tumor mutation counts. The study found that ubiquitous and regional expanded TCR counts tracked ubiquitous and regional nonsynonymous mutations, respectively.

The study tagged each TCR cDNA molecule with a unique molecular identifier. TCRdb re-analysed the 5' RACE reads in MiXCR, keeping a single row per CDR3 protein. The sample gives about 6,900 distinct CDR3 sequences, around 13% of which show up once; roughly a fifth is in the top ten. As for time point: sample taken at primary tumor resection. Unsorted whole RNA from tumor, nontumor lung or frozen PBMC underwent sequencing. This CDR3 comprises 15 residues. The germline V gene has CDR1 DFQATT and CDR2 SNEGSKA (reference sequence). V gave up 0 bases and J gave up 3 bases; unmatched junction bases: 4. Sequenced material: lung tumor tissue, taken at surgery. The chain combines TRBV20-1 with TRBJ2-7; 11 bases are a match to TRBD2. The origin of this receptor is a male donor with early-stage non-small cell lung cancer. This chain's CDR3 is CSARDSGRANYEQYF. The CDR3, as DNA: TGCAGTGCTAGAGATAGCGGGAGGGCTAACTACGAGCAGTACTTC.